This T cell receptor (beta chain) was captured in a study of T cells in Graves' hyperthyroidism and ophthalmopathy (dated by TCRdb to between 2018 and 2021). The study in broad terms: Peripheral blood samples were taken at initial diagnosis, before any treatment was given. Prospective prediction of ophthalmopathy was tested in an independent validation cohort of some 19 hyperthyroidism patients and 17 patients who later progressed to ophthalmopathy. The paper describes TCR Vbeta CDR3 sequencing of about 140 peripheral blood samples, made up of under 50 ophthalmopathy patients, 70 to 75 hyperthyroidism patients and about 17 progressor patients. Following sampling, methimazole starting at 30 mg daily was given to hyperthyroidism patients, and high-dose intravenous methylprednisolone was given to ophthalmopathy patients. In more than 5 Graves' hyperthyroidism patients, the study also compared T-cell repertoires from thyroid tissue with T-cell repertoires from blood. The approximately 100 discovery patients were divided at random into training and test sets in a 7:3 ratio. A discovery cohort of around 100 patients, roughly 43 with Graves' ophthalmopathy and 55 to 60 with stable Graves' hyperthyroidism, was used to find distinguishing TCR V-J signatures. Findings and caveats that apply to the study as a whole: Most expanded thyroid clonotypes (frequency above 0.001) were also detected in blood, a finding suggesting that blood repertoires may reflect thyroid immune responses. In validation, the model predicted progression to ophthalmopathy with 55% to 71% sensitivity and 72% to 85% specificity, a median of about 6.7 months before onset. In cross-validation, a model built on a 13 V-J signature told ophthalmopathy apart from stable hyperthyroidism with less than 90% sensitivity and roughly 82% specificity, and in testing the same model reached 80%/75%. Sample size was not statistically predetermined, and investigators were not blinded to group allocation.

Only a few counts were recorded for this clonotype. Its antigen remains undetermined. No qualities accompany the bases; no much larger clone lies one base away. In the ophthalmopathy patients, disease was moderately to severely active, with a Clinical Activity Score of 3 or more, a NOSPECS grade of 4 or more, and a duration of less than 3 months. Patients with uncontrolled infections, other autoimmune diseases, pregnancy or lactation were excluded. Clinical symptoms, serum thyroxine and TRAb, thyroid ultrasound, and orbital computed tomography formed the basis for the diagnoses. Ficoll-Paque density gradient centrifugation was used to isolate PBMCs from around 10 ml of fresh peripheral blood. Total RNA was extracted with Trizol reagent, and quality was checked on an Agilent 2100 Bioanalyzer. Amplification of TCR beta CDR3 regions was carried out from RNA transcripts. The first round of RT-PCR for the TCR CDR3 was performed with the HTBI primer set and the Qiagen OneStep RT-PCR kit. Libraries were constructed in a second round of multiplex PCR, after which size selection and purification were carried out. The libraries were sequenced on an Illumina HiSeq2000 using paired-end 100 bp reads. Processing in the source paper ran as follows. SOAPnuke was used to process the raw data, with reads discarded if the reads contained adapters or uncalled bases, had a mean Phred below 15, or lacked an exact constant-primer or identifier match. COPE v1.2.5 was used to merge the high-quality paired reads, and each unique nucleotide sequence was defined as a clonotype. Clonotypes were aligned to IMGT TRBV, TRBD and TRBJ reference segments using MiTCR v1.1. The analysis was restricted to V-J combinations with a frequency above 0.0001, which together covered 99.2% of the repertoires. The TCS score was defined as F50 (clonal expansion) divided by E x V (chaos), with BLOSUM62-based TCRdist calculated between CDR3 peptides within each V-J. Welch's t-statistics and random forest reduced just over 500 V-J features to around 14, which were used in a naive Bayes classifier (R e1071). The Morisita-Horn index was used to measure how similar the thyroid and blood repertoires were. TCRdb cleaned the public reads at Q25 with fastp, built clones with MiXCR and kept in-frame beta chains. Each CDR3 protein appears once, grouped with its most common genes and DNA. The V and J calls follow TCRdb's processing rather than the paper's. Within this sample are more than 500,000 distinct CDR3 sequences, with roughly 14% of them counted one time only. The biggest ten clones account for around 4.5% of the sample.

Relative to germline, V is 5 bases shorter and J is 7 bases shorter, with 20 bases between their ends. Inclusive of the bounding cysteine and phenylalanine, the CDR3 is 15 residues long. The only DNA kept is the CDR3, 45 bases in frame from the first base. The TCR originated in a woman aged 40 to 50 with Graves' ophthalmopathy. The chain couples TRBV12-3 or TRBV12-4 to TRBJ1-2, with the D gene too uncertain to name. The sample taken for sequencing was blood. The CDR3 loop reads CASSPLLAAEFGYTF. The nucleotide sequence reads as follows: TGTGCCAGCAGTCCCCTCTTGGCGGCAGAATTTGGCTACACCTTC.